This T cell receptor (beta chain) was recorded in a study of blood T cell repertoires in COVID-19 (dated by TCRdb to 2020 to 2022). Some background on the complete study: Collaborator samples came from the United States, Italy and Spain and covered acute and convalescent phases of COVID-19. The prospective study material was composed of cDNA or gDNA derived from T cells, B-cell-depleted T cells, or PBMCs. Deeply sampled blood TCRbeta repertoires from subjects exposed to, actively infected with, or recovered from COVID-19 were included in the dataset. A freely available public database, intended as a resource for researchers studying the immune response to SARS-CoV-2, is where the repertoires were released. The samples were drawn from the first 160 participants of the ongoing ImmuneRACE study and from under 1,500 subjects provided by 6 global collaborators. A de-identified subject ID, COVID-19 status, age in years and sex were almost always included in the sample metadata. Where available, HLA class I and class II types were obtained from metadata supplied by the sample provider rather than from assay-based typing.

A note on this clone: There is no known antigen for this receptor. No much larger clone exists at a distance of one base, and base qualities are not known. Within the sample, other DNA sequences also encode this same CDR3.

Whole blood was collected in K2EDTA tubes by collaborating institutions according to the institutions' own protocols. For TCRbeta analysis, collaborators shipped samples in one of three forms: frozen whole blood, isolated PBMCs, or DNA extracted from either of those sample types. The immunoSEQ Assay, a bias-controlled multiplex PCR, was used to amplify TCRbeta CDR3 regions from genomic DNA. On the authors' methods: Nucleated cell counts per sample were estimated from amplification of reference gene primers within the assay. To quantify the absolute abundance of each unique TCRbeta CDR3 rearrangement, sequence reads were collapsed and filtered. For each sample, productive Simpson clonality was calculated by taking the square root of Simpson's diversity index across productive rearrangements. This is the immuneACCESS table as TCRdb keeps it, with only in-frame sequences that have V and J called. A part of the clones is gone; compared with another copy, unresolved V genes explain less than half, and the rest is unexplained. V, J and clone size are those of that table, while D and trimming were read from the DNA. The sample has about 280,000 clones on record, about 89% of them singletons. The ten largest account for 2% to 2.5% of the sample.

Findings and caveats that apply to the study as a whole: How much clinical and demographic metadata was included differed by source and by participant, and the metadata was provided uncurated.

The CDR3 starts with the cysteine, ends with the phenylalanine, and has 12 residues. The CDR3 DNA has 36 bases and is translated from base 1. The V and J ends are trimmed by 0 bases and 8 bases, leaving 7 bases between them. The germline V gene (reference sequence) gives CDR1 as GTSNPN and CDR2 as SVGIG. The sequence links TRBV30 to TRBJ1-4; the D gene is not confidently resolved. This clonotype was sampled from a middle-aged man with acute or convalescent COVID-19. Sequenced input: peripheral blood. CDR3 loop: CAWSVGGEKLFF. The nucleotides are TGTGCCTGGAGTGTTGGAGGAGAAAAACTGTTTTTT.